This T cell receptor beta chain originates from a study of blood T cell repertoires in COVID-19. The wider study: The United States, Italy and Spain were the sources of the acute and convalescent COVID-19 samples. The analysed material was cDNA or gDNA that came from T cells, B-cell-depleted T cells, or PBMCs.

Original data processing: Researchers report that nucleated cell counts were estimated from reference gene primer amplification. Sequenced by immunoSEQ multiplex PCR; TCRdb stores in-frame clones only, minus some. V and J calls and clone size are as listed in that table; D and trimming were resolved from the DNA. The sample has about 290,000 clones; around 85% are singletons. V was pared by 0 bases and J by 4 bases, with 4 bases of the junction left unmatched. Germline V CDR1 and CDR2: MNHNY, SVGAGI (reference sequence). The CDR3 contains 16 residues. This chain connects TRBV6-6 to TRBJ2-1; 9 nucleotides align to TRBD2. This TCR was sampled from a woman aged 45-60 years with active or convalescent COVID-19. The sequencing input was peripheral blood. CDR3 nucleotides: TGTGCCAGCAGTTACTCTGGGACTAGCTCTTACAATGAGCAGTTCTTC. This translates into CASSYSGTSSYNEQFF.